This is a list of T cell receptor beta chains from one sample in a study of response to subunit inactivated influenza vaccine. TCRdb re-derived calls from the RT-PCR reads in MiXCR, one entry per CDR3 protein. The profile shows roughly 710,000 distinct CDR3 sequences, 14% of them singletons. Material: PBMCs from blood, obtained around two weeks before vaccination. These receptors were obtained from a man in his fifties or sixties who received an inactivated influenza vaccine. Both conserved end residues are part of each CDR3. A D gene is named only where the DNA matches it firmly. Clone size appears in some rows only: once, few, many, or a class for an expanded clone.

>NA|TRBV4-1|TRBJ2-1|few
CASSLSDGSYNEQFF
TGCGCCAGCAGCCTCTCGGACGGCTCCTACAATGAGCAGTTCTTC
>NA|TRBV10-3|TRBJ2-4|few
CAISESSGLAKNIQYF
TGTGCCATCAGTGAGTCGAGCGGACTAGCCAAAAACATTCAGTACTTC
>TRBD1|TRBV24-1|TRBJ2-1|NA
CATSDPRQGRVSEQFF
TGTGCCACCAGTGACCCCAGACAGGGACGGGTCAGTGAGCAGTTCTTC
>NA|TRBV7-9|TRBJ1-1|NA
CASSLAHSYTEAFF
TGTGCCAGCAGCTTAGCGCACAGCTACACTGAAGCTTTCTTT
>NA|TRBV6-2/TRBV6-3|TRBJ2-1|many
CASRSGPWNEQFF
TGTGCCAGCAGATCGGGACCTTGGAATGAGCAGTTCTTC
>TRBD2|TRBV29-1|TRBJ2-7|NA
CSVGRGSGTSGSSYEQYF
TGCAGCGTTGGACGGGGGTCCGGGACTAGCGGGAGTTCATACGAGCAGTACTTC
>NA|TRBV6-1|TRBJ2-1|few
CASSERASVDEQFF
TGTGCCAGCAGTGAACGGGCTAGCGTCGATGAGCAGTTCTTC
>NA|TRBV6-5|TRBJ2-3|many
CASSYRATTDTQYF
TGTGCCAGCAGCTACAGGGCCACCACAGATACGCAGTATTTT
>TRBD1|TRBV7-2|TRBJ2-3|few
CASSRPPTGANAQYF
TGTGCCAGCAGCCGACCTCCAACAGGGGCTAATGCGCAGTATTTT
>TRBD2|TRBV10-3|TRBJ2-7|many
CAISDGGSLDQQYF
TGTGCCATCAGTGATGGCGGGAGTCTGGACCAGCAGTACTTC
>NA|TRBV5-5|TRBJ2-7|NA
CASSLEHFYEQYF
TGTGCCAGCAGCTTGGAGCATTTCTACGAGCAGTACTTC
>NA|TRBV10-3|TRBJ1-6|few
CAISEGRQSSYNSPLHF
TGTGCCATCAGTGAAGGGCGGCAAAGCTCCTATAATTCACCCCTCCACTTT
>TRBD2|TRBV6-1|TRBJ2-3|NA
CASRPSGGSTDTQYF
TGTGCCAGCAGGCCTAGCGGGGGGAGCACAGATACGCAGTATTTT
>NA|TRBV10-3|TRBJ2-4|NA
CAISESGGGFAKNIQYF
TGTGCCATCAGTGAGTCCGGTGGCGGATTCGCCAAAAACATTCAGTACTTC
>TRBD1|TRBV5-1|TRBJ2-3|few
CASRRQGVTDTQYF
TGCGCCAGCAGAAGACAGGGGGTCACAGATACGCAGTATTTT
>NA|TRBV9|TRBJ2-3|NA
CASSFRSGTTSTDTQYF
TGTGCCAGCAGCTTCCGAAGCGGAACTACTAGCACAGATACGCAGTATTTT